This TCR beta chain was captured by sequencing in a study of response to subunit inactivated influenza vaccine. TCRdb re-called the RT-PCR reads through MiXCR, storing one row per CDR3 protein. The table shows hundreds of thousands of distinct CDR3 sequences, with 10% to 15% occurring only once. Looked up from germline, CDR1 is MNHEY and CDR2 is SVGEGT. The CDR3 is 13 amino acids. Trimming shortened V by 0 bases and J by 7 bases, and 9 bases separated the two germline ends. The receptor was derived from a man aged 50 to 59 who received an inactivated influenza vaccine. The specimen comprised PBMCs from blood, sampled more than 35 days after vaccination. The V call is TRBV6-2 or TRBV6-3, the J call TRBJ2-5; D is undetermined. The CDR3 coding sequence is TGTGCCAGCAGTTACTCGAACGCTAGGACCCAGTACTTC. Its protein product is CASSYSNARTQYF.